A selection of T cell receptor beta chains follows, all from one sample in a study of blood T cell repertoires in COVID-19. Generated by immunoSEQ multiplex PCR, the TCRdb table keeps only in-frame clones and is missing some. This sample carries tens of thousands of clones, 83% of them seen once, and the ten largest clones take around two fifths. The sample was peripheral blood. The receptor source for this set is an elderly woman with active or convalescent COVID-19. CDR3s include the opening cysteine and the closing phenylalanine or tryptophan. D genes are given only for firm matches. For some rows the clone size is stated as once, few or many, or as a class when expanded; others skip it.

clone size	D gene	V gene	J gene	CDR3 protein	CDR3 DNA
.	.	TRBV30	TRBJ1-1	CAYEGYTEAFF	TGTGCCTATGAGGGATACACTGAAGCTTTCTTT
.	.	TRBV5-1	TRBJ1-1	CASSTGRGATTEAFF	TGCGCCAGCAGCACCGGCAGGGGAGCTACCACTGAAGCTTTCTTT
.	.	TRBV11-2	TRBJ1-3	CASSLDRVGTAGNTIYF	TGTGCCAGCAGCTTAGATCGCGTAGGAACAGCTGGAAACACCATATATTTT
.	.	TRBV6-1	TRBJ1-2	CASSETGTGGYTF	TGTGCCAGCAGTGAAACAGGGACGGGAGGCTACACCTTC
.	.	TRBV7-9	TRBJ2-5	CASSLLASDEEETQYF	TGTGCCAGCAGCTTATTGGCTAGTGACGAGGAAGAGACCCAGTACTTC
once	.	TRBV12-3/TRBV12-4	TRBJ1-1	CASSTTINTEAFF	TGTGCCAGCAGTACAACCATCAACACTGAAGCTTTCTTT
once	TRBD2	TRBV23-1	TRBJ2-5	CASRGGIGETQYF	TGCGCCAGCCGGGGGGGGATTGGAGAGACCCAGTACTTC
.	TRBD1	TRBV5-6	TRBJ1-3	CASSRDRGSSGNTIYF	TGTGCCAGCAGCAGGGACAGGGGCAGCTCTGGAAACACCATATATTTT
.	TRBD2	TRBV4-1	TRBJ2-2	CASSRTELAGGGGELFF	TGCGCCAGCAGCCGTACTGAACTAGCGGGAGGAGGCGGGGAGCTGTTTTTT
.	.	TRBV19	TRBJ1-3	CASSPDRTGSGNTIYF	TGTGCCAGTAGTCCCGACCGGACGGGATCTGGAAACACCATATATTTT
.	.	TRBV28	TRBJ1-5	CASSSTGLSSNQPQHF	TGTGCCAGCAGTTCCACAGGGTTGAGTAGCAATCAGCCCCAGCATTTT
.	TRBD2	TRBV10-2	TRBJ2-3	CASETSGSTDTQYF	TGCGCCAGTGAGACTAGCGGGAGTACAGATACGCAGTATTTT
.	TRBD1	TRBV29-1	TRBJ1-1	CSVAPSGTGVTEAFF	TGCAGCGTTGCGCCCTCCGGGACAGGGGTAACTGAAGCTTTCTTT
once	.	TRBV9	TRBJ2-7	CASSVDTVSSYEQYF	TGTGCCAGCAGCGTCGACACTGTGAGCTCCTACGAGCAGTACTTC
.	TRBD1	TRBV28	TRBJ1-4	CASSFGDRANEKLFF	TGTGCCAGCAGTTTCGGCGACAGGGCTAATGAAAAACTGTTTTTT
.	TRBD2	TRBV4-2	TRBJ2-7	CASSQDAGGGEQYF	TGTGCCAGCAGTCAGGACGCTGGGGGGGGAGAGCAGTACTTC
.	TRBD1	TRBV29-1	TRBJ1-3	CSVWDRASGNTIYF	TGCAGCGTGTGGGACAGGGCCTCTGGAAACACCATATATTTT
.	TRBD1	TRBV28	TRBJ1-2	CASSRDSYGYTF	TGTGCCAGCAGCCGGGACAGCTATGGCTACACCTTC
few	.	TRBV14	TRBJ2-7	CASSQEWRTATYEQYF	TGTGCCAGCAGCCAAGAATGGCGGACAGCTACCTACGAGCAGTACTTC
.	TRBD1	TRBV4-2	TRBJ1-3	CASSQVWTGSSFSGNTIYF	TGTGCCAGCAGCCAAGTTTGGACAGGGAGCTCCTTCTCTGGAAACACCATATATTTT
.	TRBD2	TRBV28	TRBJ2-5	CASSLRLAEGGVDF	TGTGCCAGCAGTCTCCGACTAGCGGAAGGCGGTGTTGACTTC
.	TRBD1	TRBV7-2	TRBJ2-1	CASSLFWDRGQNEQFF	TGTGCCAGCAGCTTATTTTGGGACAGGGGGCAGAATGAGCAGTTCTTC
.	TRBD2	TRBV3-1/TRBV3-2	TRBJ2-1	CASSPLLAGVGEQFF	TGTGCCAGCAGCCCACTTTTGGCGGGAGTTGGTGAGCAGTTCTTC
.	TRBD1	TRBV5-4	TRBJ1-2	CASRFTGDYGYTF	TGTGCCAGCAGGTTTACAGGGGACTATGGCTACACCTTC
.	TRBD1	TRBV27	TRBJ1-5	CASSADRGNQPQHF	TGTGCCAGCAGCGCCGACAGGGGCAATCAGCCCCAGCATTTT
.	.	TRBV28	TRBJ2-7	CASRVLAGQDYEQYF	TGTGCCAGCAGAGTGTTGGCAGGGCAAGACTACGAGCAGTACTTC
.	.	TRBV6-1	TRBJ1-1	CASSEWQGKTEAFF	TGTGCCAGCAGTGAATGGCAGGGGAAGACTGAAGCTTTCTTT
.	.	TRBV7-9	TRBJ1-1	CASRRVNTEAFF	TGTGCCAGCCGGCGGGTGAACACTGAAGCTTTCTTT
.	TRBD2	TRBV3-1/TRBV3-2	TRBJ2-3	CASSHSTSGSIPDTQYF	TGTGCCAGCAGCCACTCCACTAGCGGGAGCATTCCCGATACGCAGTATTTT
.	TRBD2	TRBV9	TRBJ2-1	CASNPTSGAYNEQFF	TGTGCCAGCAACCCTACTAGCGGAGCCTACAATGAGCAGTTCTTC
few	TRBD1	TRBV11-2	TRBJ1-2	CASSLAGQGNYGYTF	TGTGCCAGCAGCTTGGCGGGACAGGGGAACTATGGCTACACCTTC
.	.	TRBV4-3	TRBJ1-6	CASSQLPGMANSPLHF	TGCGCCAGCAGCCAACTCCCAGGGATGGCTAATTCACCCCTCCACTTT
once	TRBD1	TRBV19	TRBJ1-4	CASSMGTGTGNEKLFF	TGTGCCAGTAGTATGGGGACCGGGACAGGGAATGAAAAACTGTTTTTT
once	.	TRBV28	TRBJ1-2	CASSSSGLTNYGYTF	TGTGCCAGCAGTTCCTCGGGACTCACAAACTATGGCTACACCTTC
many	TRBD2	TRBV6-5	TRBJ2-2	CASIGREFYTGELFF	TGTGCCAGCATTGGGCGGGAGTTTTACACCGGGGAGCTGTTTTTT
.	.	TRBV3-1/TRBV3-2	TRBJ2-1	CASSQGPVYNEQFF	TGTGCCAGCAGCCAAGGGCCAGTATACAATGAGCAGTTCTTC
.	.	TRBV18	TRBJ2-2	CASSPAWGDGTGELFF	TGTGCCAGCTCACCCGCTTGGGGAGACGGCACCGGGGAGCTGTTTTTT
.	TRBD1	TRBV6-5	TRBJ1-4	CASSRTGLVEKLFF	TGTGCCAGCAGCCGGACAGGGTTGGTTGAAAAACTGTTTTTT
.	TRBD2	TRBV27	TRBJ2-2	CASSLSRVGTSLTGGTGELFF	TGTGCCAGCAGTTTATCGAGGGTTGGGACTAGCCTTACCGGGGGGACCGGGGAGCTGTTTTTT
.	.	TRBV5-4	TRBJ2-1	CASSLGRVESYNEQFF	TGTGCCAGCAGCTTAGGGCGGGTCGAGTCCTACAATGAGCAGTTCTTC
.	TRBD1	TRBV6-5	TRBJ1-6	CASSRGQGALLLHF	TGTGCCAGCAGTAGGGGACAGGGGGCGCTTCTCCTCCACTTT
once	TRBD2	TRBV7-9	TRBJ2-7	CASSPSGGSYEQYF	TGTGCCAGCAGCCCATCGGGGGGCTCCTACGAGCAGTACTTC
few	TRBD1	TRBV7-3	TRBJ1-2	CASSSDRGYGYTF	TGTGCCAGCAGCTCGGACAGGGGCTATGGCTACACCTTC
.	TRBD2	TRBV28	TRBJ2-7	CASRDAGLAGDTSSYEQYF	TGTGCCAGCAGGGACGCGGGACTAGCGGGAGACACGAGCTCCTACGAGCAGTACTTC
.	.	TRBV6-5	TRBJ2-3	CASWRQGTDTQYF	TGTGCCAGCTGGAGGCAGGGGACAGATACGCAGTATTTT
.	TRBD1	TRBV9	TRBJ1-4	CASSPRTGVANEKLFF	TGTGCCAGCAGCCCTCGAACAGGGGTTGCTAATGAAAAACTGTTTTTT
.	.	TRBV27	TRBJ2-3	CASSSAASTDTQYF	TGTGCCAGCAGTTCAGCGGCTAGCACAGATACGCAGTATTTT
.	.	TRBV7-3	TRBJ2-2	CASSLTPTNTGELFF	TGTGCCAGCAGCTTAACGCCTACTAACACCGGGGAGCTGTTTTTT
.	.	TRBV27	TRBJ2-3	CASSLAAGADTQYF	TGTGCCAGCAGTTTAGCGGCAGGGGCGGATACGCAGTATTTT
.	.	TRBV9	TRBJ1-6	CASSVSLTSNSPLHF	TGTGCCAGCAGCGTATCCCTTACTAGTAATTCACCCCTCCACTTT
once	TRBD2	TRBV18	TRBJ2-1	CASSPGSGSRFNEQFF	TGTGCCAGCTCACCAGGGAGCGGGAGTCGGTTCAATGAGCAGTTCTTC
.	TRBD2	TRBV7-3	TRBJ2-2	CASSLAGGVDTGELFF	TGTGCCAGCAGCTTAGCGGGAGGCGTAGACACCGGGGAGCTGTTTTTT
hyperexpanded	.	TRBV3-1/TRBV3-2	TRBJ2-7	CASSSLYEQYF	TGTGCCAGCAGCTCCCTCTACGAGCAGTACTTC
many	.	TRBV13	TRBJ2-3	CASSLRLARTDTQYF	TGTGCCAGCAGCTTACGGCTAGCTCGTACAGATACGCAGTATTTT
.	TRBD2	TRBV7-3	TRBJ2-1	CASSLRLADEQFF	TGTGCCAGCAGCCTGAGACTAGCGGATGAGCAGTTCTTC